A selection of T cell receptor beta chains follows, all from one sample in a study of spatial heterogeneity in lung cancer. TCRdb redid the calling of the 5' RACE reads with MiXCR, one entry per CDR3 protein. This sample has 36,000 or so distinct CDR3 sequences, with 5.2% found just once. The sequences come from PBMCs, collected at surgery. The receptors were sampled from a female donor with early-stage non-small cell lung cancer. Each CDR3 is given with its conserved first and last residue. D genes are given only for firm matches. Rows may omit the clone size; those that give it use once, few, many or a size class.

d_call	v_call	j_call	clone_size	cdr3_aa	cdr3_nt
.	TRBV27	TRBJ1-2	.	CASSLRKGGGYTF	TGTGCCAGCAGCCTCCGTAAGGGCGGCGGCTACACCTTC
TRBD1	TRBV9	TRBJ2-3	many	CASSKQGQGGTDTQYF	TGTGCCAGCAGCAAACAGGGACAGGGAGGGACAGATACGCAGTATTTT
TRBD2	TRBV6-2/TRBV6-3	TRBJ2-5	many	CASSSGLAGGETQYF	TGTGCCAGCAGTTCGGGACTAGCGGGGGGAGAGACCCAGTACTTC
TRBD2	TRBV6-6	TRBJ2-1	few	CATLAGVFYNEQFF	TGTGCCACACTAGCGGGGGTTTTCTACAATGAGCAGTTCTTC
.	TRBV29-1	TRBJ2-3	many	CSVEGVSTTDTQYF	TGCAGCGTTGAAGGCGTCTCGACAACTGATACGCAGTATTTT
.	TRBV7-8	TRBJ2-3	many	CASSLDPSTDTQYF	TGTGCCAGCAGCTTAGACCCGAGCACAGATACGCAGTATTTT
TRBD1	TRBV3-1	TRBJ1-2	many	CASSKPGGYGYTF	TGTGCCAGTTCGAAGCCAGGGGGGTATGGCTACACCTTC
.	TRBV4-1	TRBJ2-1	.	CASSQAWGATNNEQFF	TGCGCCAGCAGCCAGGCTTGGGGGGCCACAAACAATGAGCAGTTCTTC
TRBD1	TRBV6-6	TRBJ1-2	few	CASSSTGSNYGYTF	TGTGCCAGCAGTTCGACAGGGTCCAACTATGGCTACACCTTC
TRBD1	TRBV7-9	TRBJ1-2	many	CASSSAGTGSFGYTF	TGTGCCAGCAGCTCCGCCGGGACAGGGTCTTTCGGCTACACCTTC